What follows are 26 T cell receptor beta chains derived from one specimen sequenced in a study of cytomegalovirus exposure and HLA in healthy donors. The PCR used 60 Vbeta and 13 Jbeta primers. TCRdb keeps only in-frame clones here, not all; method: immunoSEQ multiplex PCR. The profile covers almost 200,000 clones, with roughly 77% appearing a single time and approximately 0.39% taken by the ten largest. Specimen: PBMCs. The receptors stem from a male donor in good health and CMV-seropositive.

The chain has TRBV28 and TRBJ1-2; 8 bases match TRBD1. In germline, CDR1 is MDHEN, CDR2 SYDVKM. V shed 3 bases and J 8 bases; nucleotides not matched to a gene: 8. The CDR3 is 14 residues long. This CDR3 reads CASSFQGANGGYTF. CDR3 coding DNA: TGTGCCAGCAGTTTCCAGGGGGCAAATGGGGGCTACACCTTC.

The chain recombines TRBV2 with TRBJ2-2, with D unresolved. Trimming shortened V by 2 bases and J by 4 bases, and 14 bases separated the two germline ends. Germline CDR1 SNHLY, CDR2 FYNNEI. The CDR3 contains 16 residues. CDR3 DNA: TGTGCCAGCAGTGAATCACAGCCCTATCTCACCGGGGAGCTGTTTTTT. Translating gives CASSESQPYLTGELFF.

This CDR3 is CASSSSGGADYEQYF. In nucleotides, the CDR3 is TGCGCCAGCAGCTCATCAGGGGGCGCGGACTACGAGCAGTACTTC. The J gene is TRBJ2-7, the V gene TRBV5-1; TRBD1 agrees at 8 bases. Germline V gene sequence: CDR1 SGHRS, CDR2 YFSETQ. The CDR3 runs to 15 residues. V lost 3 bases and J lost 3; bases outside the gene matches: 8.

The V call is TRBV18, the J call TRBJ1-3; D gene uncertain. Germline assignment: CDR1 KGHSH and CDR2 LQKENI. V shed 3 bases and J shed 5 bases, with 17 bases lying between them. There are 16 residues in the CDR3. Here the CDR3 DNA reads TGTGCCAGCTCACCCCAGGTGGAGGGTCGGAGAAACACCATATATTTT. This codes for CASSPQVEGRRNTIYF. Based on the CDR3 plus reference TRBV18 and TRBJ1-3, the full variable domain is NAGVMQNPRHLVRRRGQEARLRCSPMKGHSHVYWYRQLPEEGLKFMVYLQKENIIDESGMPKERFSAEFPKEGPSILRIQQVVRGDSAAYFCASSPQVEGRRNTIYFGEGSWLTVV.

The sample holds one count of this clone. This rearrangement joins TRBV5-8 to TRBJ2-7; TRBD1 might be the D (8 bases). Germline V CDR1 and CDR2: SGHTS, YDEGEE. V shed 4 bases and J shed 7 bases, with 15 bases lying between them. The CDR3 length is 13 residues. The CDR3 nucleotides read TGTGCCAGCAGCCCTTACAGGGGGGGAGAGCAGTACTTC. Residues: CASSPYRGGEQYF.

The J gene is TRBJ2-7, the V gene TRBV4-3; 12 bases line up with TRBD2. The CDR3 loop spans 17 amino acids. The J segment lost 6 bases and the V segment lost 3 bases, leaving 12 bases of the junction unmatched. From germline, CDR1 is LGHNA and CDR2 YSLEER. The DNA for the CDR3 is TGCGCCAGCAGCCAGAACCTCGGGACTAGCGGGCTTGGCGAGCAGTACTTC. Its protein product is CASSQNLGTSGLGEQYF.

CDR3 coding DNA: TGTGCCTGGAGCGGACTAGCGGGAAGAGATACGCAGTATTTT. Protein sequence: CAWSGLAGRDTQYF. The V gene is TRBV30, the J gene TRBJ2-3, with 12 bases lining up with TRBD2. This CDR3 has 14 amino acids. The germline V gene encodes CDR1 GTSNPN and CDR2 SVGIG (reference sequence). The V gene end was trimmed by 3 bases and the J gene end by 5 bases; junction bases not matched to a gene: 3.

This sequence joins TRBV19 and TRBJ2-1; a possible D gene is TRBD2 (6 bases). Per the germline V gene, CDR1 is LNHDA and CDR2 is SQIVND (reference sequence). Trimming left V 8 bases short and J 4 bases short, with 15 bases between. The CDR3 is 14 residues long. CDR3 sequence reads: CASALAGSYNEQFF. The CDR3 coding sequence is TGTGCCAGTGCACTAGCCGGGTCTTACAATGAGCAGTTCTTC.

This chain connects TRBV29-1 to TRBJ1-6, with D possibly being TRBD1 (5 bases). Germline lookup yields CDR1 SQVTM and CDR2 ANQGSEA. This CDR3 has 13 residues. Between the trimmed V and J ends, which lost 7 bases and 7 bases, there was a span of 14 bases. The CDR3 region has the DNA TGCAGCGGCGGGCGGGGCGGGAATTCACCCCTCCACTTT. This gives the protein CSGGRGGNSPLHF.

This clone came up a few times. The chain links TRBV2 to TRBJ2-1, with a possible D match to TRBD2 (6 bases). V lost 3 bases, J lost 4 bases, and 10 bases lay in between. Germline V lookup: CDR1 SNHLY, CDR2 FYNNEI. The CDR3 is 14 residues long. The CDR3 loop reads CASSDGGDYNEQFF. CDR3 coding DNA: TGTGCCAGCAGTGACGGAGGGGATTACAATGAGCAGTTCTTC.

This chain uses TRBV30 with TRBJ2-2; 9 bases agree with TRBD2. V lost 2 bases and J lost 6; bases outside the gene matches: 10. The CDR3 runs to 16 residues. Germline CDR1 and CDR2: GTSNPN and SVGIG (reference sequence). The CDR3 DNA reads TGTGCCTGGAGTCCAAGGCCTAGCGGGAATCCCGGGGAGCTGTTTTTT. Its protein product is CAWSPRPSGNPGELFF. Complete variable domain (other parts from reference TRBV30 and TRBJ2-2): SQTIHQWPATLVQPVGSPLSLECTVEGTSNPNLYWYRQAAGRGLQLLFYSVGIGQISSEVPQNLSASRPQDRQFILSSKKLLLSDSGFYLCAWSPRPSGNPGELFFGEGSRLTVL.

The V and J genes are TRBV18 and TRBJ2-7, with D tentatively TRBD1 (5 bases). The V and J ends lost 3 bases and 2 bases respectively, with 11 bases between them. The CDR3 has 14 amino acids. The germline CDR1 and CDR2 sequences are KGHSH and LQKENI. CDR3: CASSPLRQTYEQYF. CDR3 DNA: TGTGCCAGCTCACCTTTAAGACAGACCTACGAGCAGTACTTC. Full variable domain (outside the CDR3, taken from reference TRBV18 and TRBJ2-7): NAGVMQNPRHLVRRRGQEARLRCSPMKGHSHVYWYRQLPEEGLKFMVYLQKENIIDESGMPKERFSAEFPKEGPSILRIQQVVRGDSAAYFCASSPLRQTYEQYFGPGTRLTVT.

The V and J genes are TRBV11-2 and TRBJ2-1, with 8 bases lining up with TRBD1. The CDR3 runs to 17 residues. Germline CDR1 reads SGHAT; CDR2 reads FQNNGV. V was clipped by 1 base and J by 4 bases; unmatched bases: 9. The CDR3 bases are TGTGCCAGCAGCTTAGCCGCCGGACAGGGCCGGTACAATGAGCAGTTCTTC. Translation: CASSLAAGQGRYNEQFF.

The rearrangement uses TRBV6-1 and TRBJ1-2; 9 positions match TRBD1. CDR1 is MNHNS, CDR2 SASEGT, per germline. CDR3 length equals 13 residues. The V and J ends lost 3 bases and 8 bases, in that order; junction bases with no gene match: 4. The CDR3 loop reads CASSDRTGAGYTF. CDR3 nucleotide sequence: TGTGCCAGCAGTGATAGGACAGGGGCCGGCTACACCTTC.

The chain couples TRBV19 to TRBJ2-2; D remains unclear. V lost 7 bases, J lost 8 bases, and 14 bases lay in between. CDR1 and CDR2 (germline): LNHDA, SQIVND (reference sequence). The CDR3 is made up of 13 amino acids. The CDR3 loop reads CASIEQSGGELFF. For the CDR3, the DNA is TGTGCCAGTATAGAGCAGTCCGGGGGGGAGCTGTTTTTT.

For this clone: This sample includes further DNA sequences coding for the same CDR3. This chain uses TRBV12-5 with TRBJ1-1; D is ambiguous. Trimming removed 6 bases at V and 5 bases at J, with 10 bases between. The germline gives CDR1 LGHNT, CDR2 FRNRAP. The CDR3 spans 12 residues. The CDR3 sequence is CASGFAETEAFF. CDR3 bases: TGTGCTAGTGGCTTTGCGGAGACTGAAGCTTTCTTT.

The rearrangement uses TRBV6-5 and TRBJ2-7, with 12 bases aligning to TRBD2. The CDR3 is 14 residues long. Germline V lookup: CDR1 MNHEY, CDR2 SVGAGI. Losses at the gene ends were 6 bases for V and 4 bases for J; bases not matched to a gene: 4. Here the CDR3 DNA reads TGTGCCAGCAGCCCGGGACTAGCGGGTTACGAGCAGTACTTC. As protein: CASSPGLAGYEQYF.

The chain employs TRBV6-6 and TRBJ2-3; 7 positions match TRBD2. V lost 8 bases, J lost 3 bases, and 8 bases stayed unmatched. The length of the CDR3 is 14 residues. CDR1 is MNHNY and CDR2 is SVGAGI in the germline V gene (reference sequence). CDR3 bases: TGTGCCAGCCTCTCAGGACTAGGGACAGATACGCAGTATTTT. Its translation is CASLSGLGTDTQYF.

This chain joins TRBV30 and TRBJ2-7; TRBD1 matches at 9 bases. CDR1 is GTSNPN and CDR2 is SVGIG in the germline V gene (reference sequence). With V trimmed by 2 bases and J by 4 bases, 3 bases remained unmatched. The CDR3 runs to 13 residues. This CDR3 is CAWSSGQGYEQYF. CDR3 nucleotide sequence: TGTGCCTGGAGTAGCGGACAGGGGTACGAGCAGTACTTC.

The rearrangement joins TRBV7-2 to TRBJ2-3, with TRBD2 as a possible D gene (5 bases). V lost 5 bases and J lost 7, with 13 bases in between. The V gene's germline CDR1 is SGHTA and CDR2 FQGNSA. The CDR3 runs to 13 residues. The CDR3 sequence: CASSPPDSYTQYF. The CDR3 DNA sequence: TGTGCCAGCAGCCCACCGGACTCGTATACGCAGTATTTT.

The chain links TRBV19 to TRBJ2-7; 10 nucleotides align to TRBD2. This CDR3 spans 14 amino acids. The junction had 7 bases not matched to a gene; V was cut back by 6 bases and J by 5 bases. Germline loops: CDR1 LNHDA, CDR2 SQIVND (reference sequence). The CDR3 reads CASSPSGRVDEQYF. CDR3 in DNA: TGTGCCAGTAGCCCAAGCGGGAGGGTCGACGAGCAGTACTTC.

As to this clone: One end of the junction fails to match germline, which may point to a read error. This chain uses TRBV19 with TRBJ2-5, with 15 bases lining up with TRBD2. There are 18 residues in the CDR3. The germline gives CDR1 LNHDA, CDR2 SQIVND (reference sequence). The CDR3 sequence: CTSSIRGPGLAGGETQYF. CDR3 bases: TGTACCAGTAGTATTAGGGGCCCGGGACTAGCGGGAGGAGAGACCCAGTACTTC. Full variable domain (outside the CDR3, taken from reference TRBV19 and TRBJ2-5): DGGITQSPKYLFRKEGQNVTLSCEQNLNHDAMYWYRQDPGQGLRLIYYSQIVNDFQKGDIAEGYSVSREKKESFPLTVTSAQKNPTAFYLCTSSIRGPGLAGGETQYFGPGTRLLVL.

The rearrangement links TRBV10-3 to TRBJ1-1; D gene uncertain. Germline-derived CDR1 and CDR2 are ENHRY and SYGVKD. The CDR3 length is 14 residues. V was shortened by 3 bases and J by 4 bases, with 12 bases between the two germline ends. The CDR3 DNA follows: TGTGCCATCAGTGAACAAGAAGCGACCACTGAAGCTTTCTTT. This sequence encodes CAISEQEATTEAFF.

The chain combines TRBV5-1 with TRBJ2-5; TRBD2 agrees at 12 bases. The DNA end is a closer match to TRBJ2-7, so the J assignment may be wrong. The CDR3 sequence is 15 residues long. Germline assignment: CDR1 SGHRS and CDR2 YFSETQ. CDR3 region: CASSITSGRINEQYF. In DNA, the CDR3 is TGCGCCAGCAGCATAACTAGCGGGAGGATCAACGAGCAGTACTTC.

The chain recombines TRBV2 with TRBJ1-1, with 9 bases matching TRBD1. V shed 8 bases and J 10 bases; nucleotides not matched to a gene: 14. Germline loops: CDR1 SNHLY, CDR2 FYNNEI. The CDR3 extends over 14 amino acids. The CDR3 reads CASQPGQGYNGAFF. The CDR3 DNA is TGTGCCAGCCAACCGGGACAGGGATATAATGGAGCTTTCTTT.

The rearrangement links TRBV6-5 to TRBJ1-5, with D unresolved. The CDR3 runs to 12 residues. The ends were cut back, 0 bases at V and 6 bases at J, with 3 bases in the middle. Germline V gives CDR1 MNHEY, CDR2 SVGAGI. The CDR3 here is CASSYSGQPQHF. The CDR3 DNA sequence: TGTGCCAGCAGTTACTCCGGTCAGCCCCAGCATTTT.